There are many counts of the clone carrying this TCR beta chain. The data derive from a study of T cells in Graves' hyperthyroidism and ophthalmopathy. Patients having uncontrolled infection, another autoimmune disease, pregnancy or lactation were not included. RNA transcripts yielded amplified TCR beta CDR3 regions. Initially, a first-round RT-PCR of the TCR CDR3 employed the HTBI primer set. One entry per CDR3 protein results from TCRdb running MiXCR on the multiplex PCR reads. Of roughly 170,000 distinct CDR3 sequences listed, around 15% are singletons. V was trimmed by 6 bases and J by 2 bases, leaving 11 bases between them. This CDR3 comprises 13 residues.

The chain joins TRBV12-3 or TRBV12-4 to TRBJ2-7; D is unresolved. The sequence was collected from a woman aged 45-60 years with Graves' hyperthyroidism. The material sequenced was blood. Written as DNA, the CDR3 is TGTGCCAGCAGATCCGGAGAAGCCTACGAGCAGTACTTC. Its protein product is CASRSGEAYEQYF.